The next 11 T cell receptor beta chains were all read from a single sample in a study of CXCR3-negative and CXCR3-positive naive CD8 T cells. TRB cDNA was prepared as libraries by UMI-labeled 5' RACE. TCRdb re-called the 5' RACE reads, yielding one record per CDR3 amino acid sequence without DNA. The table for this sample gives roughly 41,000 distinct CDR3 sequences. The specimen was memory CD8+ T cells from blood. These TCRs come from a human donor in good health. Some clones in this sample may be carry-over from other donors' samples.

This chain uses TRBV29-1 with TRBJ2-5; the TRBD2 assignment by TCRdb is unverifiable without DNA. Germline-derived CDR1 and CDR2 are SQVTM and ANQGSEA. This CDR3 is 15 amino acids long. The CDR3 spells CSVDSRGGLEETQYF.

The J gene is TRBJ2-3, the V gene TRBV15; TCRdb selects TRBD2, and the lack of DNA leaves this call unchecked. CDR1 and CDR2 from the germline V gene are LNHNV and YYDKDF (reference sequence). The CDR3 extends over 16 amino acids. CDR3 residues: CATSRASHLSTDTQYF.

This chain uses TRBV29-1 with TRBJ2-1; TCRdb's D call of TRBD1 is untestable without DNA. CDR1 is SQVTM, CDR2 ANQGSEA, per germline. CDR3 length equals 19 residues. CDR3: CSVEDRAGANHVSYNEQFF.

This CDR3 reads CASGLLTGGTGELFF. The chain has TRBV12-5 and TRBJ2-2; TCRdb names TRBD1, which stays unverified in the absence of DNA. The CDR3 has 15 residues. Per germline, CDR1 LGHNT and CDR2 FRNRAP.

CDR3 amino acids: CASKALSGHNEQFF. The chain uses TRBV2 and TRBJ2-1; TCRdb's D call, TRBD1, is unchecked because there is no DNA. CDR3 length: 14 residues. Germline V CDR1 and CDR2: SNHLY, FYNNEI.

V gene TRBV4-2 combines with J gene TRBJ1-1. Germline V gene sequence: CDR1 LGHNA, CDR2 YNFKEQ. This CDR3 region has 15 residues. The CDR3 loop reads CASSQDRGDYFEAFF.

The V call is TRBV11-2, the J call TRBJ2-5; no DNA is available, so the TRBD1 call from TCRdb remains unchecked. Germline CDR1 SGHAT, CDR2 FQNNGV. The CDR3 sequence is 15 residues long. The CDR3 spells CASSLGGGGQETQYF.

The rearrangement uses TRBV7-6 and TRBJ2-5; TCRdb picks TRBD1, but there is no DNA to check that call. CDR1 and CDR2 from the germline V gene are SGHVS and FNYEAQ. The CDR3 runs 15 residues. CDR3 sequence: CASSLETGPQETQYF.

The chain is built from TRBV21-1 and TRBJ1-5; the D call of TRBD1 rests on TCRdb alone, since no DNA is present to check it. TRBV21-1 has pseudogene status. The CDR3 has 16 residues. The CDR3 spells CASRPRVWDGNQPQHF.

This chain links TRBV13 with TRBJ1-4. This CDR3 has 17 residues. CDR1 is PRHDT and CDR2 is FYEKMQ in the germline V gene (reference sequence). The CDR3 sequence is CASSLGGSTEGNEKLFF.

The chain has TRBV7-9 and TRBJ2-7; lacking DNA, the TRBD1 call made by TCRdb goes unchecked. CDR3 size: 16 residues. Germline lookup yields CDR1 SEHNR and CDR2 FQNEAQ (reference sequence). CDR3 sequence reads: CASSFSGTSSSYEQYF.